The 25 T cell receptor beta chains presented below share a single source sample, sequenced in a study of response to subunit inactivated influenza vaccine. A single record per CDR3 protein comes from TCRdb applying MiXCR to the RT-PCR reads. The sample contains around 320,000 distinct CDR3 sequences, about 20% of which appear only once. This sample comprised PBMCs from blood, obtained less than 22 months after vaccination. The source is a man aged 50-75 years who received an inactivated influenza vaccine.

This clonotype was recorded many times. The chain links TRBV11-2 to TRBJ1-5; D unresolved. This CDR3 has 15 amino acids. Germline V gene data show CDR1 as SGHAT and CDR2 as FQNNGV. V gave up 1 base and J gave up 4 bases, with 11 bases separating them. The CDR3 DNA sequence: TGTGCCAGCAGCTTAGGCGCAGGCCTGAATCAGCCCCAGCATTTT. Translation gives CASSLGAGLNQPQHF. The full variable domain, in which reference TRBV11-2 and TRBJ1-5 provide the parts outside the CDR3, is EAGVAQSPRYKIIEKRQSVAFWCNPISGHATLYWYQQILGQGPKLLIQFQNNGVVDDSQLPKDRFSAERLKGVDSTLKIQPAKLEDSAVYLCASSLGAGLNQPQHFGDGTRLSIL.

The rearrangement links TRBV14 to TRBJ2-7; D unclear. V lost 1 base to trimming and J lost 6 bases, with 7 bases between them. Germline V CDR1 and CDR2: SGHDN, FVKESK. The CDR3 runs 12 residues. The CDR3: CASSQVGFEQYF. The CDR3 DNA is TGTGCCAGCAGCCAAGTTGGGTTCGAGCAGTACTTC.

This clonotype was seen a few times. This chain links TRBV7-2 with TRBJ2-5; D perhaps matches TRBD2 (5 bases). The CDR3 runs 13 residues. Germline V gene lookup returns CDR1 SGHTA and CDR2 FQGNSA. V lost 5 bases, J lost 5 bases, and 12 bases lay in between. In DNA, the CDR3 is TGTGCCAGCAGCCCCGGGAATGTGGAGACCCAGTACTTC. Protein sequence: CASSPGNVETQYF.

This clonotype has only a few counts. This rearrangement joins TRBV11-1 to TRBJ2-5; TRBD2 agrees at 8 bases. V shed 0 bases and J 0 bases; nucleotides not matched to a gene: 15. Germline CDR1 SGHAT, CDR2 FQDESV (reference sequence). CDR3 length: 20 residues. The CDR3 sequence: CASSLARGSGGLLYQETQYF. The CDR3, as DNA: TGTGCCAGCAGCTTAGCGCGGGGCAGCGGGGGCCTTTTGTACCAAGAGACCCAGTACTTC.

This clonotype was detected a few times. The chain carries TRBV12-3 or TRBV12-4 and TRBJ2-7; the D call may be TRBD1 or TRBD2 (6 bases each). This CDR3 has 14 residues. The V end lost 2 bases, the J end lost 0 bases, and 8 bases lay between the germline ends. The CDR3 sequence is CASSLRGRSYEQYF. Written as DNA, the CDR3 is TGTGCCAGCAGTTTACGGGGGCGCTCCTACGAGCAGTACTTC.

This rearrangement joins TRBV6-5 to TRBJ1-1, with 8 bases aligning to TRBD1. CDR1 and CDR2 from the germline V gene are MNHEY and SVGAGI. Trimming at V came to 0 bases and at J to 1 base, leaving 10 bases not matched to a gene. This CDR3 is built from 18 residues. The CDR3 nucleotides are TGTGCCAGCAGTTACTCGATGGACAGGGTTTTGCCGAACACTGAAGCTTTCTTT. It specifies CASSYSMDRVLPNTEAFF.

The chain uses TRBV29-1 and TRBJ2-5; unclear D gene. V dropped 0 bases and J dropped 2 bases, with 16 bases sitting between them. The CDR3 sequence is 16 residues long. Germline CDR1 SQVTM, CDR2 ANQGSEA. The CDR3 loop reads CSVEDQGAFNQETQYF. In DNA, the CDR3 is TGCAGCGTTGAAGATCAAGGAGCGTTTAATCAAGAGACCCAGTACTTC.

This clonotype showed up just a few times. V and J are TRBV7-9 and TRBJ1-2; TRBD1 might be the D (5 bases). This CDR3 is 15 amino acids long. The V end was cut by 5 bases, the J end by 7 bases, with 20 bases between. The germline V gene encodes CDR1 SEHNR and CDR2 FQNEAQ (reference sequence). CDR3 bases: TGTGCCAGCAGCGACGATAGGACACCAACCATTGGCTACACCTTC. This gives the protein CASSDDRTPTIGYTF.

This clonotype has only a few counts. The V call is TRBV20-1, the J call TRBJ2-3; D may be TRBD1 or TRBD2 (6 bases each). Trimming took off 3 bases at V and 6 bases at J, with 19 bases between the two ends. CDR3 length equals 15 residues. Germline assignment: CDR1 DFQATT and CDR2 SNEGSKA (reference sequence). CDR3 loop: CSASGLPGEVDTQYF. In DNA form, the CDR3 reads TGCAGTGCTAGCGGGTTACCAGGGGAGGTTGATACGCAGTATTTT.

This clonotype was recorded many times. The chain has TRBV7-3 and TRBJ2-1; D is perhaps TRBD2 (6 bases). The CDR3 contains 16 residues. Germline V gives CDR1 SGHTA, CDR2 FQGTGA. Trimming took off 2 bases at V and 0 bases at J, with 11 bases between the two ends. CDR3 protein: CASSLRRGDSYNEQFF. The DNA of the CDR3 is TGTGCCAGCAGCTTACGGCGCGGGGACTCCTACAATGAGCAGTTCTTC.

The chain employs TRBV5-1 and TRBJ1-4; TRBD1 aligns across 7 bases. Germline V gene lookup returns CDR1 SGHRS and CDR2 YFSETQ. After removal of 4 bases from V and 4 bases from J, the junction contained 4 bases not matched to a gene. The CDR3 is made up of 14 amino acids. CDR3 nucleotide sequence: TGCGCCAGCAGCGTGGGACAGAGTAATGAAAAACTGTTTTTT. Encoded protein: CASSVGQSNEKLFF.

V is TRBV6-5 and J is TRBJ2-1, with 7 bases matching TRBD2. The V segment lost 2 bases and the J segment 7 bases; nucleotides outside the gene matches: 5. CDR3 length: 14 residues. Germline CDR1 and CDR2: MNHEY and SVGAGI. CDR3 in amino acids: CASSYVGGVNEQFF. DNA of the CDR3: TGTGCCAGCAGTTACGTGGGAGGGGTGAATGAGCAGTTCTTC.

This clonotype was recorded a few times. V gene TRBV7-9 combines with J gene TRBJ2-1; 7 bases agree with TRBD2. V shed 2 bases, J shed 12 bases, and the junction held 10 bases outside the gene matches. This CDR3 is built from 14 residues. Germline loops: CDR1 SEHNR, CDR2 FQNEAQ (reference sequence). The CDR3 region is CASSLKTSSQSQFF. The CDR3 nucleotides are TGTGCCAGCAGCTTAAAGACTAGCTCCCAGTCGCAGTTCTTC.

The chain is built from TRBV28 and TRBJ2-7; 9 bases line up with TRBD1. V lost 6 bases, J lost 5 bases, and 8 bases stayed unmatched. The CDR3 has 14 amino acids. Germline CDR1 and CDR2: MDHEN and SYDVKM. CDR3: CASRPRDRVHEQYF. For the CDR3, the DNA is TGTGCCAGCAGGCCCCGGGACAGGGTCCACGAGCAGTACTTC.

V usage is TRBV5-1 and J usage is TRBJ2-7; 8 bases match TRBD1. The CDR3 extends over 15 amino acids. CDR1 is SGHRS and CDR2 is YFSETQ in the germline V gene. After removal of 0 bases from V and 5 bases from J, the junction contained 7 bases not matched to a gene. The CDR3 spells CASSLGGQGRDEQYF. The CDR3 DNA sequence: TGCGCCAGCAGCTTGGGTGGACAGGGTCGTGACGAGCAGTACTTC.

CDR3 in amino acids: CSAGEQEHNYGYTF. The CDR3 DNA sequence: TGCAGTGCCGGAGAACAGGAACATAACTATGGCTACACCTTC. The chain links TRBV20-1 to TRBJ1-2; tentative D call: TRBD1 (5 bases). The CDR3 length is 14 residues. CDR1 is DFQATT and CDR2 is SNEGSKA in the germline V gene (reference sequence). V was shortened by 6 bases and J by 1 base, with 15 bases between the two germline ends.

This clonotype was seen ten or more times. This sequence joins TRBV12-5 and TRBJ1-5, with no clear D. Trimming stripped 7 bases from V and 0 bases from J, with 10 bases between. The CDR3 is 14 residues long. Germline CDR1 reads LGHNT; CDR2 reads FRNRAP. The CDR3 here is CASDLTGSNQPQHF. DNA for the CDR3: TGTGCTAGTGACTTGACGGGTAGCAATCAGCCCCAGCATTTT.

The rearrangement links TRBV11-1 to TRBJ2-3; D might be TRBD2 (6 bases). The germline gives CDR1 SGHAT, CDR2 FQDESV (reference sequence). This CDR3 comprises 12 residues. V was pared by 5 bases and J by 10 bases, with 13 bases between. The CDR3 is CASSRTIKAQYF. In nucleotides, the CDR3 is TGTGCCAGCAGCCGGACTATCAAGGCGCAGTATTTT.

This chain links TRBV12-3 or TRBV12-4 with TRBJ2-2; tentatively, D is TRBD1 or TRBD2 (6 bases each). V was trimmed by 2 bases and J by 1 base, leaving 11 bases between them. The CDR3 loop spans 16 amino acids. The CDR3 protein is CASSLRGGRNTGELFF. In nucleotides, the CDR3 is TGTGCCAGCAGTTTACGAGGGGGGAGGAACACCGGGGAGCTGTTTTTT.

This clonotype was picked up a small number of times. The rearrangement joins TRBV2 to TRBJ2-1; D is uncertain. The CDR3 spans 12 residues. Germline CDR1 and CDR2: SNHLY and FYNNEI. V was trimmed by 5 bases and J by 8 bases, leaving 10 bases between them. The CDR3 region has the DNA TGTGCCAGCAGTCTTGGCCGTTATGAGCAGTTCTTC. As protein: CASSLGRYEQFF. Using reference TRBV2 and TRBJ2-1 for the parts outside the CDR3, the full variable domain is EPEVTQTPSHQVTQMGQEVILRCVPISNHLYFYWYRQILGQKVEFLVSFYNNEISEKSEIFDDQFSVERPDGSNFTLKIRSTKLEDSAMYFCASSLGRYEQFFGPGTRLTVL.

The V and J genes are TRBV12-3 or TRBV12-4 and TRBJ2-7; D might be TRBD1 (6 bases). Trimming shortened V by 0 bases and J by 7 bases, and 19 bases separated the two germline ends. The CDR3 covers 16 residues. CDR3 nucleotide sequence: TGTGCCAGCAGTTTAGCGAACAGGGCCTTGCGGCGAGAGCAGTACTTC. This gives the protein CASSLANRALRREQYF.

This rearrangement joins TRBV15 to TRBJ2-6; D possibly uses TRBD1 or TRBD2 (5 bases each). Trimming removed 2 bases at V and 3 bases at J, with 14 bases between. This CDR3 is 17 amino acids long. Germline V gives CDR1 LNHNV, CDR2 YYDKDF (reference sequence). CDR3 nucleotides: TGTGCCACCAGCAGACCGGTGGGGGTCGATGGGGCCAACGTCCTGACTTTC. Protein product: CATSRPVGVDGANVLTF.

The V gene is TRBV6-2 or TRBV6-3, the J gene TRBJ2-1; 9 bases are a match to TRBD1. The CDR3 runs 16 residues. Per germline, CDR1 MNHEY and CDR2 SVGEGT. V trimming: 8 bases; J trimming: 2 bases; junction bases outside the gene matches: 10. Written as DNA, the CDR3 is TGTGCCAGCCGATACCAGACAGGGGGAACCTACAATGAGCAGTTCTTC. Protein product: CASRYQTGGTYNEQFF.

The chain carries TRBV6-2 or TRBV6-3 and TRBJ2-7; D not certain. Germline values: CDR1 MNHEY, CDR2 SVGEGT. Deletions cut 2 bases from V and 0 bases from J, with 2 bases between. CDR3 length: 12 amino acids. Here the CDR3 DNA reads TGTGCCAGCAGTTACGTCTCCTACGAGCAGTACTTC. Protein product: CASSYVSYEQYF.

J is TRBJ1-1 and V is TRBV7-9; a possible D gene is TRBD1 (5 bases). V shed 2 bases and J shed 1 base, with 11 bases lying between them. The CDR3 is 15 amino acids. Germline V gene data show CDR1 as SEHNR and CDR2 as FQNEAQ (reference sequence). CDR3 sequence: CASSLSLGTNTEAFF. The CDR3 DNA reads as TGTGCCAGCAGCTTAAGTTTAGGGACGAACACTGAAGCTTTCTTT.